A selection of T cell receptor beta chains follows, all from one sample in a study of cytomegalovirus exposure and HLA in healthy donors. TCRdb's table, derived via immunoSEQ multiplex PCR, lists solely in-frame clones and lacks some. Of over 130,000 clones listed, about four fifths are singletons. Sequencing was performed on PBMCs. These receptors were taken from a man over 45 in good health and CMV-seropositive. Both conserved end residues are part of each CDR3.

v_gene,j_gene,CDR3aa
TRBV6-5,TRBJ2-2,CASRDGLITGELFF
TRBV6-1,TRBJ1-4,CASNRRGGEKLFF
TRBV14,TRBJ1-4,CASSQVRTGKLFF
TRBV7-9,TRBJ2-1,CASSLEGSGSYNEQFF
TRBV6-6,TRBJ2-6,CASTVQSGANVLTF
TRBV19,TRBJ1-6,CASNAATGSRGSPLHF
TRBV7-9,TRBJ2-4,CASSLHPSGSWAKNIQYF
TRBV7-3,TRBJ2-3,CASSPSQAKDTQYF
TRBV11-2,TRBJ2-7,CASSLQGYYEQYF
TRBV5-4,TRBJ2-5,CASSRSSGEETQYF